The present TCR beta chain was sequenced within a study of T-cell reconstitution after alpha-beta-depleted transplantation in children. Unique molecular identifiers were used in preparing the TCRbeta library. A single record per CDR3 protein comes from TCRdb applying MiXCR to the PCR reads. The sample has about 610,000 distinct CDR3 sequences; about 10% are singletons. Between the trimmed V and J ends, which lost 0 bases and 3 bases, there was a span of 10 bases. The CDR3 loop spans 15 amino acids. CDR1 and CDR2 from the germline V gene are LGHNA and YSLEER. Sequenced material: PBMCs from the stem cell graft donor, taken from the stem cell graft. This chain joins TRBV4-3 and TRBJ2-3; D might be TRBD2 (6 bases). This TCR came from a human donor who donated a stem cell graft to a child with acute myeloid leukemia. The CDR3 coding sequence is TGCGCCAGCAGCCAAGATGCGGCGGGAACAGATACGCAGTATTTT. This sequence encodes CASSQDAAGTDTQYF.